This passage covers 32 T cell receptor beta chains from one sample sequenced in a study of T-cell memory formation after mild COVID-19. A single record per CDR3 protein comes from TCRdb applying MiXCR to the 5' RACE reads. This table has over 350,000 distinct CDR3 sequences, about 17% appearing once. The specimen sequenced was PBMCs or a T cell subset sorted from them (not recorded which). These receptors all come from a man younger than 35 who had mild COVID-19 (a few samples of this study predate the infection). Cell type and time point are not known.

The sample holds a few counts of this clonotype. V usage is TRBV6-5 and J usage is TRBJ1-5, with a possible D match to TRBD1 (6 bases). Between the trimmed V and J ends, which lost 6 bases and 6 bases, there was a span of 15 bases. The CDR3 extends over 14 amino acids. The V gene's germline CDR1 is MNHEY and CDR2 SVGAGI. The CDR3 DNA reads TGTGCCAGCAGCCCGTCTAGGGGGTCTCAGCCCCAGCATTTT. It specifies CASSPSRGSQPQHF.

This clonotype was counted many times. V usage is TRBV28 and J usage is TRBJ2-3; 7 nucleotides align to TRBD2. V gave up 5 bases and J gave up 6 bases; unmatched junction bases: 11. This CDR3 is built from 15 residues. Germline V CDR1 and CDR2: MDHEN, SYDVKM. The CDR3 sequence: CASSTLGGGSDTQYF. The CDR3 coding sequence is TGTGCCAGCAGTACCTTGGGCGGGGGATCGGATACGCAGTATTTT.

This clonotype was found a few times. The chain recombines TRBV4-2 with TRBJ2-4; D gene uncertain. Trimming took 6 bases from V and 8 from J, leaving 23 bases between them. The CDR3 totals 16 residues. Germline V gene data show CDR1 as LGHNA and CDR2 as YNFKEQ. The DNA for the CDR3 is TGTGCCAGCAGTCATCGTCTAGGCCTTAAGAACCACATTCAGTACTTC. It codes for CASSHRLGLKNHIQYF.

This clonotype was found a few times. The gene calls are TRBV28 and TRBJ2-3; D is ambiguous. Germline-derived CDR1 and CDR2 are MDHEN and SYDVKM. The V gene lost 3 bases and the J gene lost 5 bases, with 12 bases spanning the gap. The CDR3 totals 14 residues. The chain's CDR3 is CASSFVTTLDTQYF. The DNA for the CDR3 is TGTGCCAGCAGTTTCGTGACGACCCTAGATACGCAGTATTTT. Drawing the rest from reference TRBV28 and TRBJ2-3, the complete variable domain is DVKVTQSSRYLVKRTGEKVFLECVQDMDHENMFWYRQDPGLGLRLIYFSYDVKMKEKGDIPEGYSVSREKKERFSLILESASTNQTSMYLCASSFVTTLDTQYFGPGTRLTVL.

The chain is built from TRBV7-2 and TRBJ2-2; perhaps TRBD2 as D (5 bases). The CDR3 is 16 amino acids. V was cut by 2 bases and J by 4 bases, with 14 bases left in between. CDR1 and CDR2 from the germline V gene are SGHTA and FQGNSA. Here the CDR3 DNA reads TGTGCCAGCAGCTTAATTGGCGGCGGGTCCACCGGGGAGCTGTTTTTT. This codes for CASSLIGGGSTGELFF.

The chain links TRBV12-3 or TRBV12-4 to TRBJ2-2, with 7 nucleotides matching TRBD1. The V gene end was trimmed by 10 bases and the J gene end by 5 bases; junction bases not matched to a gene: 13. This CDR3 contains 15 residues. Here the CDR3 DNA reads TGTGCCACCACGAGGGAACAGGGGTATACCGGGGAGCTGTTTTTT. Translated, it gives CATTREQGYTGELFF.

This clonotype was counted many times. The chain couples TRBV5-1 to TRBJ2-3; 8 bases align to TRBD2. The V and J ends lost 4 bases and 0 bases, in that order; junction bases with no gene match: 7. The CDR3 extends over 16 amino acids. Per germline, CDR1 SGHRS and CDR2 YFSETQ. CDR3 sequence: CASSLGLAESTDTQYF. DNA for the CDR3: TGCGCCAGCAGCCTAGGACTAGCAGAGAGCACAGATACGCAGTATTTT.

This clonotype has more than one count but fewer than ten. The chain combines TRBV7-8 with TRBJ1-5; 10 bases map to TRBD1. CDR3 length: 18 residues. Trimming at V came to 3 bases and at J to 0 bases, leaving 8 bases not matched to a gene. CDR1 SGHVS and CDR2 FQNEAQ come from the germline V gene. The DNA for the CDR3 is TGTGCCAGCAGCTTGGGACAGGGGACCTTGTATAGCAATCAGCCCCAGCATTTT. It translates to CASSLGQGTLYSNQPQHF.

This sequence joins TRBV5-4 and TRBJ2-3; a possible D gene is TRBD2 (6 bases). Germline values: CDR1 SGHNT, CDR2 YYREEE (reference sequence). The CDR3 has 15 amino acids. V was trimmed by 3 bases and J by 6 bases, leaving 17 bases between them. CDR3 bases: TGTGCCAGCAGCTCGGCCCCTGAACGGGGGGATACGCAGTATTTT. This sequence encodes CASSSAPERGDTQYF.

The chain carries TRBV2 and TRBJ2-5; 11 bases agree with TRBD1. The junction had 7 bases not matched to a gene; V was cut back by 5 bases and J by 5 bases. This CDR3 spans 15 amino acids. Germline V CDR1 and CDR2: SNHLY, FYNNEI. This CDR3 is CASSNRDRGVETQYF. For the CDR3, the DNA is TGTGCCAGCAGTAACCGGGACAGGGGGGTTGAGACCCAGTACTTC.

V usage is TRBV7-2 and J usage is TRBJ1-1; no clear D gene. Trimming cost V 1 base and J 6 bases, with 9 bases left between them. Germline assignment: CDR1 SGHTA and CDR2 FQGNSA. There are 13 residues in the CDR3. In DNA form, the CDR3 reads TGTGCCAGCAGCTTAGATCCCGGATCTGAAGCTTTCTTT. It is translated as CASSLDPGSEAFF.

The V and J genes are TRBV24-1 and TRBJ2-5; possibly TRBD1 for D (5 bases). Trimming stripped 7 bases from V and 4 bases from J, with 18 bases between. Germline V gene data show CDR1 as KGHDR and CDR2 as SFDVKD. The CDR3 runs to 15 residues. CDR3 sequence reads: CATSGYGRGSETQYF. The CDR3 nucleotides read TGTGCCACCAGCGGCTACGGAAGGGGTTCAGAGACCCAGTACTTC.

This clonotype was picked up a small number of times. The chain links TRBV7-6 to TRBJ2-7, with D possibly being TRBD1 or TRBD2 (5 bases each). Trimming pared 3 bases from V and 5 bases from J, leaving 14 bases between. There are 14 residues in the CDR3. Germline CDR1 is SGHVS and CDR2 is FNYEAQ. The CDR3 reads CASSLWDEIDEQYF. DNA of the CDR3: TGTGCCAGCAGCTTGTGGGACGAGATAGACGAGCAGTACTTC.

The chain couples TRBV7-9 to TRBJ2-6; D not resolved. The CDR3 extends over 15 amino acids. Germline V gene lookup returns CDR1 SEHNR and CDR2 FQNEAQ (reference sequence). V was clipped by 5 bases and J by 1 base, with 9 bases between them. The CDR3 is CASSGETSGANVLTF. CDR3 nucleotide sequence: TGTGCCAGCAGCGGTGAGACTTCTGGGGCCAACGTCCTGACTTTC.

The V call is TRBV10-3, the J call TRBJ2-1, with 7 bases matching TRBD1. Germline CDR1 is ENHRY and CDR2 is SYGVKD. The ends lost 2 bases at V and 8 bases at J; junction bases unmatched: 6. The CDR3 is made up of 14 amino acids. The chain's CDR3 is CAISEGNRGYEQFF. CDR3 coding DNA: TGTGCCATCAGTGAGGGGAACAGGGGCTATGAGCAGTTCTTC.

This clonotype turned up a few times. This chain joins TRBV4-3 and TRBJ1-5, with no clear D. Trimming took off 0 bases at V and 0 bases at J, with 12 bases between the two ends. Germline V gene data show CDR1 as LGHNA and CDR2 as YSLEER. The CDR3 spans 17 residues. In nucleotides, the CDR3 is TGCGCCAGCAGCCAAGATCGGGCGGAATATAGCAATCAGCCCCAGCATTTT. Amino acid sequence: CASSQDRAEYSNQPQHF.

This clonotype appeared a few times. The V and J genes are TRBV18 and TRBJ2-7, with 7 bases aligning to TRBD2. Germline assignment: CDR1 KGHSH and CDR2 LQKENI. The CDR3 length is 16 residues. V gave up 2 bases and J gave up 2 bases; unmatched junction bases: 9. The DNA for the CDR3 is TGTGCCAGCTCACCAGATCTGAGCGGGGCCGCCTACGAGCAGTACTTC. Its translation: CASSPDLSGAAYEQYF.

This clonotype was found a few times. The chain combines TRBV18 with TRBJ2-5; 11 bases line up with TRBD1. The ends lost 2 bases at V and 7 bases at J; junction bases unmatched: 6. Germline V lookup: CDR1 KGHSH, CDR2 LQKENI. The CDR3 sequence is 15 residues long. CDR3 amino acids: CASSPSGQGAATQYF. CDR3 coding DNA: TGTGCCAGCTCACCAAGTGGACAGGGGGCCGCGACCCAGTACTTC.

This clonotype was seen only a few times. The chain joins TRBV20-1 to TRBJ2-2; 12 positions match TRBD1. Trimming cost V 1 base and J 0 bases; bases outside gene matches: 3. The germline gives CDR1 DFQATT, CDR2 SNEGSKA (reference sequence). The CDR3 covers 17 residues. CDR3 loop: CSARVGTGGANTGELFF. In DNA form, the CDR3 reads TGCAGTGCTAGAGTTGGGACAGGGGGCGCGAACACCGGGGAGCTGTTTTTT.

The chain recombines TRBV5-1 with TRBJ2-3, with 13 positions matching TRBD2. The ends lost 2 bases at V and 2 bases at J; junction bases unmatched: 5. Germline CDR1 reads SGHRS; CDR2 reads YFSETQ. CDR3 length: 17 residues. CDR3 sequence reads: CASSFGLAGENTDTQYF. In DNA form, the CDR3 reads TGCGCCAGCAGCTTTGGACTAGCGGGGGAGAACACAGATACGCAGTATTTT.

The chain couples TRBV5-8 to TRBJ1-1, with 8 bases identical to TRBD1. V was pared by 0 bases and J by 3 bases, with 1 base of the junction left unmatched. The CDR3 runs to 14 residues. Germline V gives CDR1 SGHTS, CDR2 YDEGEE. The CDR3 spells CASSLETGDTEAFF. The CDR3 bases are TGTGCCAGCAGCTTGGAGACAGGGGACACTGAAGCTTTCTTT.

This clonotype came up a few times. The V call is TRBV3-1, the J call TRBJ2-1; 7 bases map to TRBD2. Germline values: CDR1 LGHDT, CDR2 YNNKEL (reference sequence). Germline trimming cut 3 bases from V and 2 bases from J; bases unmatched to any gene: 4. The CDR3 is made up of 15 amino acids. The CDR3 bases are TGTGCCAGCAGCCAGAGCGGGACCACCTACAATGAGCAGTTCTTC. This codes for CASSQSGTTYNEQFF.

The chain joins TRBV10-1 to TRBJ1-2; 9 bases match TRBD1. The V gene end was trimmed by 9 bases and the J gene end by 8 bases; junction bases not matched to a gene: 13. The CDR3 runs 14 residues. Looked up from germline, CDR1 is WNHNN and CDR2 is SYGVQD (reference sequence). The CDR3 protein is CASSSGQGSWGYTF. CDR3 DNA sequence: TGCGCCAGTAGTTCGGGACAGGGATCGTGGGGCTACACCTTC.

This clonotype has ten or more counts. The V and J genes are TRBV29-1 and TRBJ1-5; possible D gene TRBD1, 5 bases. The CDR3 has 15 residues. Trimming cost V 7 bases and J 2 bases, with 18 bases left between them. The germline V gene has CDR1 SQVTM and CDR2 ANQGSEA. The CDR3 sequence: CSAQAGAGGNQPQHF. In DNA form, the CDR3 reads TGCAGCGCCCAGGCCGGGGCCGGTGGCAATCAGCCCCAGCATTTT. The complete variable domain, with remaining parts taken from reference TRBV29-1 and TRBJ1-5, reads SAVISQKPSRDICQRGTSLTIQCQVDSQVTMMFWYRQQPGQSLTLIATANQGSEATYESGFVIDKFPISRPNLTFSTLTVSNMSPEDSSIYLCSAQAGAGGNQPQHFGDGTRLSIL.

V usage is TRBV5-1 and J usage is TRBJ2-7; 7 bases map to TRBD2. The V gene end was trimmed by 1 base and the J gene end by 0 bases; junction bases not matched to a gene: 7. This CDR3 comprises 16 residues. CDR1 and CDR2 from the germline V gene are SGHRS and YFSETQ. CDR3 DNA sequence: TGCGCCAGCAGCTTGTTAACACGGACTAGCTCCTACGAGCAGTACTTC. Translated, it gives CASSLLTRTSSYEQYF.

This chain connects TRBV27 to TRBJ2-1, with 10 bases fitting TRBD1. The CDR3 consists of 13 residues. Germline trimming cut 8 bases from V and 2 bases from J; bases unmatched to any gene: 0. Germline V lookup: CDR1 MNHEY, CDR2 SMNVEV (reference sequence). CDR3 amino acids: CASGTGAYNEQFF. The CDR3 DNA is TGTGCCAGCGGGACAGGGGCCTACAATGAGCAGTTCTTC.

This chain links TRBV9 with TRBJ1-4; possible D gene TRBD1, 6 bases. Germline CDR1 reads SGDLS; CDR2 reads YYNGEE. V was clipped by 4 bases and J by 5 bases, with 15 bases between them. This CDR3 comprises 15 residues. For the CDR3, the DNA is TGTGCCAGCAGCATCGGAACAGGGTCAAATGAAAAACTGTTTTTT. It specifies CASSIGTGSNEKLFF.

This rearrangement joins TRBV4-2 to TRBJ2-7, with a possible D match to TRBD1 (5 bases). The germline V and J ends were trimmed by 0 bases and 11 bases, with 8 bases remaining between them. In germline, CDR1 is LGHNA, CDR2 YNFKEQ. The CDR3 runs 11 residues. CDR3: CASSQESGKYF. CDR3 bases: TGTGCCAGCAGCCAAGAGTCAGGGAAGTACTTC.

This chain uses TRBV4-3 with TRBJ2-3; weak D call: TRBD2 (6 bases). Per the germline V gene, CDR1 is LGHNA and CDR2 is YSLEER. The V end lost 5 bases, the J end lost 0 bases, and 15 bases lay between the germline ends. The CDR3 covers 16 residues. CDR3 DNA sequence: TGCGCCAGCAGCAATCGACTAGACGTCAGCACAGATACGCAGTATTTT. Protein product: CASSNRLDVSTDTQYF.

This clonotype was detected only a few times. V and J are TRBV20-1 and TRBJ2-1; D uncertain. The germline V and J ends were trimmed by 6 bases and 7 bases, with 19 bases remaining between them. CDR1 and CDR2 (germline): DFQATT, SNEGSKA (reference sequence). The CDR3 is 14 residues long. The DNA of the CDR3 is TGCAGTGCGCACCTCTTAGGGATCGGGAATGAGCAGTTCTTC. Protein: CSAHLLGIGNEQFF.

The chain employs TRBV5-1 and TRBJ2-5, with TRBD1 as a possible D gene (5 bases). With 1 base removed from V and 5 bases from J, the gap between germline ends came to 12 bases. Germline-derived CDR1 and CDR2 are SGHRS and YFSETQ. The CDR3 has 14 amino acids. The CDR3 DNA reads TGCGCCAGCAGCTTGTGGCAGGGAATCGAGACCCAGTACTTC. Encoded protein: CASSLWQGIETQYF.

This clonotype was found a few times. For the CDR3, the DNA is TGTGCCACCAGCAGAGGCCAGGGAATTTACTCTGGAAACACCATATATTTT. It is translated as CATSRGQGIYSGNTIYF. This sequence joins TRBV15 and TRBJ1-3, with a possible D match to TRBD1 (5 bases). V was cut by 1 base and J by 0 bases, with 13 bases left in between. This CDR3 is 17 amino acids long. Germline lookup yields CDR1 LNHNV and CDR2 YYDKDF (reference sequence).